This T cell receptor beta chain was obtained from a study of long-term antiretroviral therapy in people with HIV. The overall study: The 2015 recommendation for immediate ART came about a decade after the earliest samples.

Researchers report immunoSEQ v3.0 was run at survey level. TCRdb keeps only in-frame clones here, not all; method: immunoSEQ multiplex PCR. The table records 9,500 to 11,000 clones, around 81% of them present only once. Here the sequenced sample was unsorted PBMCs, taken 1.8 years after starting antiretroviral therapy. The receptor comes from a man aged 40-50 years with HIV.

The CDR3, as DNA: TGTGCCAGCACATCCCAGGGGCACACTGAAGCTTTCTTT. Amino acid sequence: CASTSQGHTEAFF. The chain joins TRBV2 to TRBJ1-1; TRBD1 might be the D (6 bases). This CDR3 has 13 residues. Trimming cost V 7 bases and J 3 bases, with 12 bases left between them. The germline gives CDR1 SNHLY, CDR2 FYNNEI.